This T cell receptor (beta chain) was identified in a study of blood T cell repertoires in COVID-19. Overall study: Sample material is recorded as cDNA or gDNA derived from T cells, B-cell-depleted T cells, or PBMCs.

Sequencing was performed with immunoSEQ multiplex PCR; in TCRdb, only in-frame clones are kept and a portion is missing. The sample has about 150,000 clones, about 86% seen once. Sequencing was performed on peripheral blood. This receptor was obtained from a woman aged 70-85 years with acute or convalescent COVID-19.

The CDR3 DNA is TGTGCCAGCAGCCGGCTTGGCGGGAGGGGGTACAATGAGCAGTTCTTC. Translation: CASSRLGGRGYNEQFF. The rearrangement uses TRBV11-2 and TRBJ2-1; TRBD2 agrees at 9 bases. Germline V gene data show CDR1 as SGHAT and CDR2 as FQNNGV. Trimming took 5 bases from V and 4 from J; bases not matched to a gene: 9. The CDR3 covers 16 residues.